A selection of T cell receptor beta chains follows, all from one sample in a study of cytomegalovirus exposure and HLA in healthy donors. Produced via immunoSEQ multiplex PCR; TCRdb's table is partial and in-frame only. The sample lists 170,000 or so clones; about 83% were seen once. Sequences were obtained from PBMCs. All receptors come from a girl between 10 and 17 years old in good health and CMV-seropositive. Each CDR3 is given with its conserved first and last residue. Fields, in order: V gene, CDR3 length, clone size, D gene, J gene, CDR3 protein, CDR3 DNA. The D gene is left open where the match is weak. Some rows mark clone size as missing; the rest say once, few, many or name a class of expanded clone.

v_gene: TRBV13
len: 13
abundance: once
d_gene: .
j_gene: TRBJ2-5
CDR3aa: CASSRTPQETQYF
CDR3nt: TGTGCCAGCAGTAGGACACCCCAAGAGACCCAGTACTTC

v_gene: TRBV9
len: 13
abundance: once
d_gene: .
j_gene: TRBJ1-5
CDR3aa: CASSNGQNQPQHF
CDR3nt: TGTGCCAGCAGCAATGGACAAAATCAGCCCCAGCATTTT

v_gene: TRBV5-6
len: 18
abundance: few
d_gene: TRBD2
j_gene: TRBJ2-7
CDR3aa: CASSHPGLAGVPQYEQYF
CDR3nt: TGTGCCAGCAGCCACCCGGGACTAGCGGGGGTCCCCCAATACGAGCAGTACTTC

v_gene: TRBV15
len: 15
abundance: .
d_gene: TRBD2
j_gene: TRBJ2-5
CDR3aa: CATSRERLATRAQYF
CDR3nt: TGTGCCACCAGCAGAGAAAGACTAGCCACCCGGGCCCAGTACTTC

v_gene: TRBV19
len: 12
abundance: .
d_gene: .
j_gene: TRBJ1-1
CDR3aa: CASSPGNTEAFF
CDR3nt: TGTGCCAGTAGCCCAGGTAACACTGAAGCTTTCTTT

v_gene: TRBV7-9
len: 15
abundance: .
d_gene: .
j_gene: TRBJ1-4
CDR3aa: CASSRRTDGNEKLFF
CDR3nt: TGTGCCAGCAGCAGAAGGACAGACGGTAATGAAAAACTGTTTTTT

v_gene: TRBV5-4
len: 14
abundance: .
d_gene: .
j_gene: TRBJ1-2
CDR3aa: CASRAPGHPPGYTF
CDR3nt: TGTGCCAGCCGCGCACCGGGACACCCACCTGGCTACACCTTC

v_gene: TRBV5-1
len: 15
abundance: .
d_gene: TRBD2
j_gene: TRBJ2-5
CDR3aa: CASSLGGLAEETQYF
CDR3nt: TGCGCCAGCAGCTTGGGGGGACTAGCGGAAGAGACCCAGTACTTC

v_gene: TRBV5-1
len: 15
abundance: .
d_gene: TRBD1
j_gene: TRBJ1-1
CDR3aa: CASSPRTGAYTEAFF
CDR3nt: TGCGCCAGCAGCCCCCGGACAGGGGCCTACACTGAAGCTTTCTTT

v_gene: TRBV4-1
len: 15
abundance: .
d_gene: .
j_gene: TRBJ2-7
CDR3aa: CASSQDARKPYEQYF
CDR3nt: TGCGCCAGCAGCCAAGATGCGCGGAAACCCTACGAGCAGTACTTC

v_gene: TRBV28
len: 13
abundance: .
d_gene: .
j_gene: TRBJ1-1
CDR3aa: CASSLGRTTEAFF
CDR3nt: TGTGCCAGCAGTTTGGGGAGGACAACAGAAGCTTTCTTT

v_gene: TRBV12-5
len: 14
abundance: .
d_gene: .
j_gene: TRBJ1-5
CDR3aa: CASGLVGGNQPQHF
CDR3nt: TGTGCTAGTGGTTTGGTAGGGGGCAATCAGCCCCAGCATTTT

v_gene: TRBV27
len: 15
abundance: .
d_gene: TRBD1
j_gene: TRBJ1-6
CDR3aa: CASSVRGQGNSPLHF
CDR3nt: TGTGCCAGCAGTGTCCGCGGACAGGGCAATTCACCCCTCCACTTT

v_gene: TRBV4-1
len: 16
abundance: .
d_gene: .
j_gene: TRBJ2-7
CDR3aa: CASSQAEQPPVYEQYF
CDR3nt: TGCGCCAGCAGCCAAGCGGAGCAGCCGCCCGTCTACGAGCAGTACTTC

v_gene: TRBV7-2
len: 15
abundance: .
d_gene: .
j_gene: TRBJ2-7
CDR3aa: CASSLTATLSYEQYF
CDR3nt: TGTGCCAGCAGCTTAACAGCCACCTTATCCTACGAGCAGTACTTC

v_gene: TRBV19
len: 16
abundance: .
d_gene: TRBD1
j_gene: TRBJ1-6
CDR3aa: CASSRDRAVENSPLHF
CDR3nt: TGTGCCAGTAGTAGGGACAGGGCGGTGGAAAATTCACCCCTCCACTTT

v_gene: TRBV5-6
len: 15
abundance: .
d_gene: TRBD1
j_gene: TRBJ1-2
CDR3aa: CASSLVGQGAAGYTF
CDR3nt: TGTGCCAGCAGCTTGGTGGGACAGGGGGCGGCTGGCTACACCTTC

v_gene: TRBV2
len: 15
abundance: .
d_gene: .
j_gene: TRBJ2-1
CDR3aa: CASSEAPGSYNEQFF
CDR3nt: TGTGCCAGCAGTGAAGCGCCGGGCTCCTACAATGAGCAGTTCTTC

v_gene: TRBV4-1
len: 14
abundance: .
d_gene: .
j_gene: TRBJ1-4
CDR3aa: CASSPSQGNEKLFF
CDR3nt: TGCGCCAGCAGCCCATCACAGGGTAATGAAAAACTGTTTTTT

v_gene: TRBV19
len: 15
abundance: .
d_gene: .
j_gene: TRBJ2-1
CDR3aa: CASSIRRVSYNEQFF
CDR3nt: TGTGCCAGTAGTATTCGGCGGGTCTCCTACAATGAGCAGTTCTTC

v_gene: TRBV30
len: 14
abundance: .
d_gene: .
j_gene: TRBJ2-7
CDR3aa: CAWTRSLGAYEQYF
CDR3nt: TGTGCCTGGACCCGTTCCTTAGGGGCCTACGAGCAGTACTTC

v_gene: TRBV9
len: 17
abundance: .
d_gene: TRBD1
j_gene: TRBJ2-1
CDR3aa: CASSVDFMDRGYNEQFF
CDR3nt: TGTGCCAGCAGCGTAGATTTTATGGACAGGGGCTACAATGAGCAGTTCTTC